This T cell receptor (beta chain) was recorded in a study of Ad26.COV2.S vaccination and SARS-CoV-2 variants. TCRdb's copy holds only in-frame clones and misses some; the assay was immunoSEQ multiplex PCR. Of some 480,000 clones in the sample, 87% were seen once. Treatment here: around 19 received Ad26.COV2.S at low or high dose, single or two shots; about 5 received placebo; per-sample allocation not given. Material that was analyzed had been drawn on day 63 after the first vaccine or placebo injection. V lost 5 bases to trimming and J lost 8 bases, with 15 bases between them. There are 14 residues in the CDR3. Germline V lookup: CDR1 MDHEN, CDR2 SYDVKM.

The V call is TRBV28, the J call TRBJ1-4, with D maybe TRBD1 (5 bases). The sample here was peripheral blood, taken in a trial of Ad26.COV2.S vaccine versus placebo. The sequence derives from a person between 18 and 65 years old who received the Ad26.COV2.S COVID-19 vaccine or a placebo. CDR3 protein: CASSPPGTEEKLFF. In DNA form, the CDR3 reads TGTGCCAGCAGTCCCCCGGGGACGGAGGAAAAACTGTTTTTT.